This T cell receptor beta chain appears in the sequencing data of a study of CD8+ T cells in alopecia areata. The treatment: oral pan-JAK inhibitor, 5-10 mg twice daily. It was from PBMCs that CD4+ and CD8+ T cells were sorted. The V gene's germline CDR1 is LNHNV and CDR2 YYDKDF (reference sequence). After removal of 1 base from V and 3 bases from J, the junction contained 0 bases not matched to a gene. CDR3 length equals 14 residues. RNA was extracted and reverse transcribed into cDNA as the sequencing template. The repertoire was sequenced with immunoSEQ multiplex PCR; TCRdb's copy has only in-frame clones and lacks some. Of approximately 160,000 clones detected, less than 70% appear once; the ten largest clones hold approximately 15%.

The genes are TRBV15 and TRBJ2-7, with 10 bases matching TRBD1. The sample was CD4+ T cells sorted from blood, taken at week 24, from a patient treated with tofacitinib. This TCR came from a human donor with alopecia areata. The CDR3 region is CATSRGDRGYEQYF. The DNA for the CDR3 is TGTGCCACCAGCAGAGGGGACAGGGGCTACGAGCAGTACTTC.